A selection of T cell receptor beta chains follows, all from one sample in a study of blood T cell repertoires in COVID-19. Method: immunoSEQ multiplex PCR; TCRdb's copy keeps in-frame clones and lacks some. The sample includes 350,000 to 400,000 clones, about 87% of them seen just once. Sequenced sample: PBMCs or T cells enriched from blood (not recorded which). Every receptor here comes from a man aged 40-55 years in a cohort exposed to, infected with or recovered from COVID-19 (not recorded which). CDR3s include the opening cysteine and the closing phenylalanine or tryptophan. D genes are given only for firm matches. Only part of the rows carry a size: once, few, many, or a class if the clone is expanded.

TRBD2	TRBV9	.	TRBJ2-5	CASSVGLVGETQYF	TGTGCCAGCAGCGTGGGACTAGTGGGTGAGACCCAGTACTTC
.	TRBV2	.	TRBJ2-3	CATRTDTQYF	TGTGCAACCAGAACAGATACGCAGTATTTT
TRBD1	TRBV30	.	TRBJ1-5	CAWRDLTGGNQPQHF	TGTGCCTGGAGGGACCTAACAGGGGGCAATCAGCCCCAGCATTTT
TRBD2	TRBV9	.	TRBJ2-7	CASSKTSGISEQYF	TGTGCCAGCAGCAAGACTAGCGGCATCAGCGAGCAGTACTTC
.	TRBV10-1	once	TRBJ1-6	CASSHIGGRLHF	TGCGCCAGCAGCCACATTGGAGGCCGCCTCCACTTT
.	TRBV24-1	.	TRBJ2-1	CATSGANYNEQFF	TGTGCCACCAGTGGAGCCAACTACAATGAGCAGTTCTTC
TRBD2	TRBV4-2	.	TRBJ2-1	CATSERLAGALADEQFF	TGTGCCACCAGCGAGAGACTAGCGGGAGCCTTGGCGGATGAGCAGTTCTTC
.	TRBV27	.	TRBJ1-2	CASSLTRMGSNGYTF	TGTGCCAGCAGTTTAACACGAATGGGCTCGAATGGCTACACCTTC
TRBD1	TRBV6-2/TRBV6-3	.	TRBJ1-1	CASSSTGTEWAFF	TGTGCCAGCAGTTCGACCGGGACAGAATGGGCTTTCTTT
TRBD2	TRBV5-1	.	TRBJ2-1	CASSRGGLAGDNEQFF	TGCGCCAGCAGCAGGGGAGGACTAGCGGGCGACAATGAGCAGTTCTTC